This T cell receptor beta chain derives from a study of T cell repertoires in cytomegalovirus infection. The CDR3 sequence is 13 residues long. V lost 3 bases, J lost 6 bases, and 11 bases lay in between. Per germline, CDR1 SEHNR and CDR2 FQNEAQ (reference sequence). Of note for this clonotype: Antigen: not known.

Study findings and constraints: The study found HLA-C-restricted CMV-specific TCR beta clonotypes dominating the ex vivo response.

TCRdb reanalysed the reads using MiXCR and keeps one entry per CDR3 protein. The sample records about 180,000 distinct CDR3 sequences, about a sixth being singletons. The sample comprised CD8+ T cells from PBMCs. The chain is built from TRBV7-9 and TRBJ1-1; tentative D call: TRBD1 (5 bases). The TCR originated in a human donor in good health (CMV status not recorded). Some clones in this sample may be carry-over from other donors' samples. The DNA of the CDR3 is TGTGCCAGCAGCTTCGGGACGGTACCTGAAGCTTTCTTT. This sequence encodes CASSFGTVPEAFF.